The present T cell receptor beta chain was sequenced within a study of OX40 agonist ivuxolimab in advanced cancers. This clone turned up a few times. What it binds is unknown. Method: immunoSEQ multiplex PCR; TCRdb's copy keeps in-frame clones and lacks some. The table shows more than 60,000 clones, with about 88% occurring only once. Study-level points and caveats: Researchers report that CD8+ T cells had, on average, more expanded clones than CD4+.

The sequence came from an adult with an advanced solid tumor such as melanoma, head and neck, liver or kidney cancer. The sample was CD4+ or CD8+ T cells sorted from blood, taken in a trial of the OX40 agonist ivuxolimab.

CDR3 in amino acids: CASSVRVGGESTGELFF. DNA of the CDR3: TGTGCCAGCAGCGTAAGGGTTGGGGGCGAAAGCACCGGGGAGCTGTTTTTT. This sequence joins TRBV9 and TRBJ2-2; possible D gene TRBD1, 6 bases. Deletions cut 1 base from V and 4 bases from J, with 17 bases between. In germline, CDR1 is SGDLS, CDR2 YYNGEE. The CDR3 runs to 17 residues.